The next 10 T cell receptor beta chains were all read from a single sample in a study of regulatory T cells in long-lasting Graves disease. With iRepertoire HTBI primers and Arm-PCR of CDR3 regions, TCR beta libraries were built. TCRdb re-derived calls from the multiplex PCR reads in MiXCR, one entry per CDR3 protein. The data hold roughly 700,000 distinct CDR3 sequences, with 25% to 35% observed a single time. Regarding time point: persistent/refractory GD, antithyroid drugs over 5 years with positive TRAb. From PBMCs, RNA was extracted and then used to make the TCR library. Sequenced here: peripheral blood mononuclear cells (PBMCs), sampled when the disease was refractory, from a patient treated with antithyroid drugs. Receptor source: a female donor with Graves disease.

The chain recombines TRBV20-1 with TRBJ1-1; TRBD1 is a possible D gene (5 bases). V shed 5 bases and J shed 3 bases, with 13 bases lying between them. Germline values: CDR1 DFQATT, CDR2 SNEGSKA (reference sequence). The length of the CDR3 is 13 residues. The CDR3 nucleotides read TGCAGTGCTCGGGGGACGGAGCACACTGAAGCTTTCTTT. The encoded protein is CSARGTEHTEAFF.

V and J are TRBV5-1 and TRBJ1-2, with TRBD1 identical over 12 bases. In germline, CDR1 is SGHRS, CDR2 YFSETQ. V shed 4 bases, J shed 14 bases, and the junction held 3 bases outside the gene matches. The CDR3 totals 11 residues. This CDR3 reads CASSTGQGATF. The DNA for the CDR3 is TGCGCCAGCAGCACGGGACAGGGGGCTACCTTC.

With regard to this clonotype: This sequence may be a read error, since a much larger clone differs from it by one base. CDR3 DNA: TGTGCCAGCAGCCTCAGTATGAACTATGGCTACACCTTC. Encoded protein: CASSLSMNYGYTF. The chain links TRBV12-3 or TRBV12-4 to TRBJ1-2; no definite D call. The CDR3 sequence is 13 residues long. V shed 6 bases and J shed 2 bases, with 10 bases lying between them.

This clonotype has a handful of counts. The chain carries TRBV3-1 and TRBJ2-5; D gene unclear. Germline V gene data show CDR1 as LGHDT and CDR2 as YNNKEL (reference sequence). The length of the CDR3 is 14 residues. V was clipped by 1 base and J by 2 bases, with 8 bases between them. CDR3 DNA: TGTGCCAGCAGCCAAGGGTCCGGGCAAGAGACCCAGTACTTC. Its translation: CASSQGSGQETQYF.

There are a few counts of this clonotype. The rearrangement uses TRBV11-2 and TRBJ2-7; 7 nucleotides match TRBD1. Losses at the gene ends were 5 bases for V and 1 base for J; bases not matched to a gene: 5. The CDR3 consists of 14 residues. Per germline, CDR1 SGHAT and CDR2 FQNNGV. CDR3 sequence (DNA): TGTGCCAGCAGCGGATGGGACAGTTCCTACGAGCAGTACTTC. Protein sequence: CASSGWDSSYEQYF.

This chain uses TRBV4-2 with TRBJ1-2, with 8 positions matching TRBD1. Per the germline V gene, CDR1 is LGHNA and CDR2 is YNFKEQ. With V trimmed by 0 bases and J by 8 bases, 5 bases remained unmatched. The CDR3 length is 14 residues. CDR3 loop: CASSQETGDRGYTF. DNA for the CDR3: TGTGCCAGCAGCCAAGAGACGGGGGACAGGGGCTACACCTTC.

In regard to this clonotype: A junction end diverges from the germline sequence, so it may reflect a read error. This chain links TRBV3-1 with TRBJ2-5; D assignment may be TRBD1 or TRBD2 (5 bases each). Per germline, CDR1 LGHDT and CDR2 YNNKEL (reference sequence). This CDR3 contains 14 residues. The CDR3 DNA reads TGTGCCAGCAGCCAAGACAGGGACCAAGAGACCCAGTGCTTC. Protein sequence: CASSQDRDQETQCF.

As for this clonotype: This may arise from a read error, as a much more abundant clone is one base away. This CDR3 is CASSDTVNYGYTF. The CDR3 DNA is TGTGCCAGCAGCGATACAGTTAACTATGGCTACACCTTC. The V and J genes are TRBV6-2 or TRBV6-3 and TRBJ1-2; D is unclear. The CDR3 spans 13 residues. CDR1 is MNHEY and CDR2 is SVGEGT in the germline V gene. The V end was cut by 6 bases, the J end by 1 base, with 9 bases between.

As concerns this clonotype: It may be a read error: a sequence one base away is much more abundant. V gene TRBV28 combines with J gene TRBJ1-2; D gene unclear. Looked up from germline, CDR1 is MDHEN and CDR2 is SYDVKM. CDR3 length equals 13 residues. CDR3 sequence (DNA): TGTACCAGCAGTTTAAAGCTAAACTATGGCTACACCTTC. Its protein is CTSSLKLNYGYTF.

The sample holds a few counts of this clonotype. The J gene is TRBJ1-1, the V gene TRBV7-2, with 7 nucleotides matching TRBD1. From germline, CDR1 is SGHTA and CDR2 FQGNSA. The CDR3 consists of 13 residues. With 5 bases clipped from V and 14 bases from J, the junction kept 14 bases outside the gene matches. The CDR3 coding sequence is TGTGCCAGCAGCAAGAGACAGGGCTTGGTCCCATTCTTT. This translates into CASSKRQGLVPFF.